The rows below give T cell receptor beta chains drawn from one sample of a study of cytomegalovirus exposure and HLA in healthy donors. The method was immunoSEQ multiplex PCR; TCRdb's version includes in-frame clones alone and lacks a portion of them. The sample carries around 200,000 clones, 75% to 90% recorded once. Material: PBMCs. The receptors were gathered from a woman aged 18-29 years in good health and CMV-seronegative. Each CDR3 is given with its conserved first and last residue. Each record gives: CDR3 DNA, CDR3 protein, clone size, D gene, V gene, J gene. The D gene is left open where the match is weak. Clone size is given for some rows only: seen once, a few or many times, or a class if the clone is expanded.

CDR3nt: TGTGCTAGTGGTTTGGGACAGCCGAACACTGAAGCTTTCTTT
CDR3aa: CASGLGQPNTEAFF
abundance: NA
d_gene: NA
v_gene: TRBV12-5
j_gene: TRBJ1-1

CDR3nt: TGTGCCAGCAGTCTGATCGGGGGAGGGAGCTCCTACGAGCAGTACTTC
CDR3aa: CASSLIGGGSSYEQYF
abundance: NA
d_gene: TRBD2
v_gene: TRBV27
j_gene: TRBJ2-7

CDR3nt: TGTGCCAGCAGAGATGAGGAAATCACTTCACCCCTCCACTTT
CDR3aa: CASRDEEITSPLHF
abundance: NA
d_gene: NA
v_gene: TRBV6-4
j_gene: TRBJ1-6

CDR3nt: TGTGCCAGCAGCCCGGGACAGGGAGTTAGAGGCAATCAGCCCCAGCATTTT
CDR3aa: CASSPGQGVRGNQPQHF
abundance: NA
d_gene: TRBD1
v_gene: TRBV7-2
j_gene: TRBJ1-5

CDR3nt: TGTGCCAGTAGTCACAGGGACTACAATGAGCAGTTCTTC
CDR3aa: CASSHRDYNEQFF
abundance: NA
d_gene: NA
v_gene: TRBV19
j_gene: TRBJ2-1

CDR3nt: TGTGCCAGCAGCGTAGGACTAGCGGGGGGGATAGCCGGGGAGCTGTTTTTT
CDR3aa: CASSVGLAGGIAGELFF
abundance: NA
d_gene: TRBD2
v_gene: TRBV9
j_gene: TRBJ2-2

CDR3nt: TGCGCCAGCAGCTTGGCTCTCCTCCGGGACAGGGGGCGGAACGAGCAGTACTTC
CDR3aa: CASSLALLRDRGRNEQYF
abundance: once
d_gene: TRBD1
v_gene: TRBV5-1
j_gene: TRBJ2-7

CDR3nt: TGTGCCGCCAACTCAGACACGGCTGAGCTGTTTTTT
CDR3aa: CAANSDTAELFF
abundance: NA
d_gene: NA
v_gene: TRBV28
j_gene: TRBJ2-2

CDR3nt: TGTGCCAGCAGCTCCGGGATTGGACAGGGGCGCTCCTACGAGCAGTACTTC
CDR3aa: CASSSGIGQGRSYEQYF
abundance: NA
d_gene: TRBD1
v_gene: TRBV5-4
j_gene: TRBJ2-7

CDR3nt: TGCGCCAGCAGTGAGTTAGCTAGCGGCACAGATACGCAGTATTTT
CDR3aa: CASSELASGTDTQYF
abundance: NA
d_gene: NA
v_gene: TRBV10-2
j_gene: TRBJ2-3

CDR3nt: TGTGCCAGCAGCATATTTCAGGGGCCTGGAAACACCATATATTTT
CDR3aa: CASSIFQGPGNTIYF
abundance: NA
d_gene: NA
v_gene: TRBV11-2
j_gene: TRBJ1-3

CDR3nt: TGCGCCAGCAGCTTGGTTGGACTAGCGGGGGTTTCAGGTCTACAAGAGACCCAGTACTTC
CDR3aa: CASSLVGLAGVSGLQETQYF
abundance: NA
d_gene: TRBD2
v_gene: TRBV5-1
j_gene: TRBJ2-5

CDR3nt: TGTGCCAGCAGCTTTCACGAGGGCTCAAATGGCTACACCTTC
CDR3aa: CASSFHEGSNGYTF
abundance: NA
d_gene: NA
v_gene: TRBV4-2
j_gene: TRBJ1-2

CDR3nt: TGTGCCAGCAGCTTAATGGGGGGGCACTCGTCGTGGGCTTTCTTT
CDR3aa: CASSLMGGHSSWAFF
abundance: NA
d_gene: NA
v_gene: TRBV7-3
j_gene: TRBJ1-1

CDR3nt: TGTGCCAGCAGCCAGCAGACAGGGTACTACGAGCAGTACTTC
CDR3aa: CASSQQTGYYEQYF
abundance: NA
d_gene: TRBD1
v_gene: TRBV7-2
j_gene: TRBJ2-7

CDR3nt: TGTGCCAGCACCGGACAGGGATTAAGCACTGAAGCTTTCTTT
CDR3aa: CASTGQGLSTEAFF
abundance: once
d_gene: TRBD1
v_gene: TRBV11-3
j_gene: TRBJ1-1

CDR3nt: TGTGCCAGCAGTCTCATGGCGGGGGCATACAATGAGCAGTTCTTC
CDR3aa: CASSLMAGAYNEQFF
abundance: NA
d_gene: NA
v_gene: TRBV9
j_gene: TRBJ2-1

CDR3nt: TGTGCCAGCACGGGGGGGAGAGCCGGCGGGAAATACAATGAGCAGTTCTTC
CDR3aa: CASTGGRAGGKYNEQFF
abundance: NA
d_gene: TRBD2
v_gene: TRBV25-1
j_gene: TRBJ2-1

CDR3nt: TGCGCCAGCAGCCAAGTGTTCGGTGAGAACACTGAAGCTTTCTTT
CDR3aa: CASSQVFGENTEAFF
abundance: NA
d_gene: NA
v_gene: TRBV4-3
j_gene: TRBJ1-1

CDR3nt: TGTGCCAGCAGTCCCGACAGGGCTAAAAATGAAAAACTGTTTTTT
CDR3aa: CASSPDRAKNEKLFF
abundance: NA
d_gene: TRBD1
v_gene: TRBV6-5
j_gene: TRBJ1-4

CDR3nt: TGTGCCAGCAGCCAGATTGGCAATCAGCCCCAGCATTTT
CDR3aa: CASSQIGNQPQHF
abundance: NA
d_gene: NA
v_gene: TRBV7-9
j_gene: TRBJ1-5

CDR3nt: TGCGCCAGCAGCCGATCGACTAGCGGTTCCTACGAGCAGTACTTC
CDR3aa: CASSRSTSGSYEQYF
abundance: NA
d_gene: TRBD2
v_gene: TRBV4-3
j_gene: TRBJ2-7

CDR3nt: TGCGCCAGCAGTTTGGACAGTCGCACAGATACGCAGTATTTT
CDR3aa: CASSLDSRTDTQYF
abundance: NA
d_gene: NA
v_gene: TRBV10-1
j_gene: TRBJ2-3

CDR3nt: TGCGCCAGCAGCCAGTATGACAGGGGTTACGAGCAGTACTTC
CDR3aa: CASSQYDRGYEQYF
abundance: once
d_gene: TRBD1
v_gene: TRBV4-1
j_gene: TRBJ2-7

CDR3nt: TGTGCCAGCAGTGACGGGGCCAACCAGCCCCAGCATTTT
CDR3aa: CASSDGANQPQHF
abundance: once
d_gene: NA
v_gene: TRBV6-4
j_gene: TRBJ1-5

CDR3nt: TGCGCCAGCAGCCGACGGCCTTTTACTAGCGGACGAGAGACCCAGTACTTC
CDR3aa: CASSRRPFTSGRETQYF
abundance: NA
d_gene: TRBD2
v_gene: TRBV5-1
j_gene: TRBJ2-5

CDR3nt: TGTGCCAGCAGGGTCAGGACAGGGGACACCTACGAGCAGTACTTC
CDR3aa: CASRVRTGDTYEQYF
abundance: NA
d_gene: TRBD1
v_gene: TRBV6-1
j_gene: TRBJ2-7

CDR3nt: TGCAGCGTTGACCGGGGATACGAGCAGTACTTC
CDR3aa: CSVDRGYEQYF
abundance: NA
d_gene: NA
v_gene: TRBV29-1
j_gene: TRBJ2-7

CDR3nt: TGCGCCAGCAGCCGGGGGATGGGACAGACATACGAGCAGTACTTC
CDR3aa: CASSRGMGQTYEQYF
abundance: NA
d_gene: TRBD1
v_gene: TRBV4-3
j_gene: TRBJ2-7

CDR3nt: TGTGCCAGCAGTTACTTAGGGACTAATGCAGATACGCAGTATTTT
CDR3aa: CASSYLGTNADTQYF
abundance: NA
d_gene: TRBD2
v_gene: TRBV6-5
j_gene: TRBJ2-3